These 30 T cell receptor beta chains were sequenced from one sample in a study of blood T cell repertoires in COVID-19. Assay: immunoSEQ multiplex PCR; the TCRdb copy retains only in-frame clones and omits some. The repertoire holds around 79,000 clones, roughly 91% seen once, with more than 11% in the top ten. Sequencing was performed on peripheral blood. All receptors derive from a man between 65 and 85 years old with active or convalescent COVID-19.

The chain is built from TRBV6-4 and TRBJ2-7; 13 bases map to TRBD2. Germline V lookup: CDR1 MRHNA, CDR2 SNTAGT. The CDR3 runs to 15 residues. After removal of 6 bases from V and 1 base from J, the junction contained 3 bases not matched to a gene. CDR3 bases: TGTGCCAGCAGAGAACTAGCGGGAGGGTCCTACGAGCAGTACTTC. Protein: CASRELAGGSYEQYF.

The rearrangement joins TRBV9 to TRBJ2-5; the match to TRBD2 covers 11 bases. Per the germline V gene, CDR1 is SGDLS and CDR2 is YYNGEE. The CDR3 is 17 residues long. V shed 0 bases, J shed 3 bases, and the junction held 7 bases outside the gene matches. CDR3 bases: TGTGCCAGCAGCGTAGGCCGGGGGGGACTAGCGGAAGAGACCCAGTACTTC. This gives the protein CASSVGRGGLAEETQYF.

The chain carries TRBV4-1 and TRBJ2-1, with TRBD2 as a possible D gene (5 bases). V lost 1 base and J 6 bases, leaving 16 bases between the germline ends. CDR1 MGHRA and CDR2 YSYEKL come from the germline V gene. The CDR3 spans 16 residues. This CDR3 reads CASSQGEGHAFNEQFF. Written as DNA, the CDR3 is TGCGCCAGCAGCCAAGGAGAGGGCCACGCGTTCAATGAGCAGTTCTTC.

This CDR3 is CAYSGARNQPQHF. Written as DNA, the CDR3 is TGTGCCTACTCGGGTGCCCGCAATCAGCCCCAGCATTTT. The V and J genes are TRBV30 and TRBJ1-5; D unresolved. Trimming took off 7 bases at V and 2 bases at J, with 12 bases between the two ends. In germline, CDR1 is GTSNPN, CDR2 SVGIG (reference sequence). The CDR3 runs 13 residues.

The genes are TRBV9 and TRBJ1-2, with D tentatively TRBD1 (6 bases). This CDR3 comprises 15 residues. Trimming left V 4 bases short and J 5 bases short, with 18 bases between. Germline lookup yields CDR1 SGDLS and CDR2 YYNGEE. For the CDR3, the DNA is TGTGCCAGCAGCCCCACAGGGTTTTTCGGGTATGGCTACACCTTC. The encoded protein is CASSPTGFFGYGYTF.

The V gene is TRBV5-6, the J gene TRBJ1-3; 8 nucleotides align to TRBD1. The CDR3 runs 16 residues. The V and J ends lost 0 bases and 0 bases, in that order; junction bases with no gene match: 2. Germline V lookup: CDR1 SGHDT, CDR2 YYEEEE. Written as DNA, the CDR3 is TGTGCCAGCAGCTTGGGGACAGGGTACTCTGGAAACACCATATATTTT. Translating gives CASSLGTGYSGNTIYF. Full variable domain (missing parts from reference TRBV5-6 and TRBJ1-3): DAGVTQSPTHLIKTRGQQVTLRCSPKSGHDTVSWYQQALGQGPQFIFQYYEEEERQRGNFPDRFSGHQFPNYSSELNVNALLLGDSALYLCASSLGTGYSGNTIYFGEGSWLTVV.

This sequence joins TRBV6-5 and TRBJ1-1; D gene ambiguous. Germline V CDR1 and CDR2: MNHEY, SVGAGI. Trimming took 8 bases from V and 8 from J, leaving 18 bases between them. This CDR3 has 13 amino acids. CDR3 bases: TGTGCCAGCCGGGGTGTTCCCCCGAAGGAAGCTTTCTTT. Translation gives CASRGVPPKEAFF.

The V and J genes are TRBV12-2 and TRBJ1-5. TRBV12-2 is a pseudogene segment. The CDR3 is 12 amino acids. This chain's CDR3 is CASRFLSQPQHF. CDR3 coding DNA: TGTGCAAGTCGCTTTTTGAGTCAGCCCCAGCATTTT.

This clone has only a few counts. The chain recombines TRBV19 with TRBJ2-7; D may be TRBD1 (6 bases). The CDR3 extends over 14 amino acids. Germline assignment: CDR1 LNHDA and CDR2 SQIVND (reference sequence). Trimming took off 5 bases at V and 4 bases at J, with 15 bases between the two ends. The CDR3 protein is CASSPETGLYEQYF. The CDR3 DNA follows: TGTGCCAGTAGTCCCGAAACAGGGTTGTACGAGCAGTACTTC.

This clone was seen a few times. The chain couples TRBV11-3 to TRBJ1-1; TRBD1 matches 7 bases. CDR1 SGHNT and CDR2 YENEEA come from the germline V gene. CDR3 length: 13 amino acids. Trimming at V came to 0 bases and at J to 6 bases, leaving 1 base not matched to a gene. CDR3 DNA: TGTGCCAGCAGCTTAGAGCAGGGGGCTGAAGCTTTCTTT. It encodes CASSLEQGAEAFF.

The DNA for the CDR3 is TGTGCCAGCAGTGAACACTGGAACACTGAAGCTTTCTTT. It translates to CASSEHWNTEAFF. The chain is built from TRBV6-1 and TRBJ1-1, with unresolved D. Trimming shortened V by 2 bases and J by 1 base, and 5 bases separated the two germline ends. This CDR3 is 13 amino acids long. In germline, CDR1 is MNHNS, CDR2 SASEGT.

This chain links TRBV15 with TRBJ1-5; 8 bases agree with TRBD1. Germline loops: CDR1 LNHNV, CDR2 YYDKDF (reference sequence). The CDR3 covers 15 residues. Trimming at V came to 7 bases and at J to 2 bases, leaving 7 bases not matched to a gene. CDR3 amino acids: CATNAGGFGNQPQHF. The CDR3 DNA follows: TGTGCCACCAATGCAGGGGGCTTTGGCAATCAGCCCCAGCATTTT.

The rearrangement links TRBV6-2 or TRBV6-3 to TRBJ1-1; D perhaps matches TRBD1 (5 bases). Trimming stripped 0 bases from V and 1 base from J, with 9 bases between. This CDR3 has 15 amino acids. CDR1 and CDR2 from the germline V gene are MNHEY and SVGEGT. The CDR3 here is CASSYSWQGNTEAFF. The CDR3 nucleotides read TGTGCCAGCAGTTACTCGTGGCAGGGGAACACTGAAGCTTTCTTT.

CDR3 in DNA: TGTGCCAGCAGCTTATACCCCCCCGGGGAAGAGCAGTACTTC. Translated: CASSLYPPGEEQYF. The gene calls are TRBV7-2 and TRBJ2-7; weak D call: TRBD2 (5 bases). V gave up 2 bases and J gave up 7 bases, with 15 bases separating them. The CDR3 contains 14 residues. Germline CDR1 is SGHTA and CDR2 is FQGNSA.

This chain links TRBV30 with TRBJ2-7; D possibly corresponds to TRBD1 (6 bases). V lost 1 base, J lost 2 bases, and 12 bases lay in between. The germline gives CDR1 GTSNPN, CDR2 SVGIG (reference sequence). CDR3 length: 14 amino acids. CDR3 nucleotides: TGTGCCTGGAGTGACAGGGACGGTACCTACGAGCAGTACTTC. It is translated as CAWSDRDGTYEQYF.

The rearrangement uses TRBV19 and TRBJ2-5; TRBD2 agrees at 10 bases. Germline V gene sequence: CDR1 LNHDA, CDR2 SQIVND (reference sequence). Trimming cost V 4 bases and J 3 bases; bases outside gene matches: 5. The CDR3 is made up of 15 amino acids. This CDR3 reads CASSTSLAGKETQYF. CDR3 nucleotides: TGTGCCAGTAGTACCTCACTAGCGGGGAAAGAGACCCAGTACTTC.

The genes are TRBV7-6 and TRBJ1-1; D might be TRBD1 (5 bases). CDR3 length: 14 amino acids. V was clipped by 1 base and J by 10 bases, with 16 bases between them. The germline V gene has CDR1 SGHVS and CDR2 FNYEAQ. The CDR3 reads CASSLESTGLGAFF. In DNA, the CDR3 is TGTGCCAGCAGCTTAGAATCTACGGGACTCGGAGCTTTCTTT.

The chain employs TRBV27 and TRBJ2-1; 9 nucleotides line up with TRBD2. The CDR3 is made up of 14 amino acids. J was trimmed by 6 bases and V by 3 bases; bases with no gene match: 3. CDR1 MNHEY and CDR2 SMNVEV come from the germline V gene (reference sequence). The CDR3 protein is CASSFGTSINEQFF. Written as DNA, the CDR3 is TGTGCCAGCAGTTTCGGGACTAGCATCAATGAGCAGTTCTTC.

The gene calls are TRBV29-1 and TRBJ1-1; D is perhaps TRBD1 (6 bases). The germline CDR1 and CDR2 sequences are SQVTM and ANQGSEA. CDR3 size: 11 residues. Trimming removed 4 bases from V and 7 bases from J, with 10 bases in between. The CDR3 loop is CSVGGGREAFF. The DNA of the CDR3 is TGCAGCGTTGGCGGGGGGCGTGAAGCTTTCTTT.

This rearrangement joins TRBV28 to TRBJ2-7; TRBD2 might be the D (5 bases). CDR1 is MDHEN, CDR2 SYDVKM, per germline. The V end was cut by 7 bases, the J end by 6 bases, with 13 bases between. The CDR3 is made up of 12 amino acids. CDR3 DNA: TGTGCCAGCACCACCCTGGCGGGCGAGCAGTACTTC. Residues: CASTTLAGEQYF.

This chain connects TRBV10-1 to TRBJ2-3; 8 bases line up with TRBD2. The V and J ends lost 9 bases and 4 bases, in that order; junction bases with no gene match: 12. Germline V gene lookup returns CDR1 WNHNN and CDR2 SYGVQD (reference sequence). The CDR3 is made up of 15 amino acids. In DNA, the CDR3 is TGCGCCAGATCCGAGCGGGAGAGGGGCCCAGATACGCAGTATTTT. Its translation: CARSERERGPDTQYF.

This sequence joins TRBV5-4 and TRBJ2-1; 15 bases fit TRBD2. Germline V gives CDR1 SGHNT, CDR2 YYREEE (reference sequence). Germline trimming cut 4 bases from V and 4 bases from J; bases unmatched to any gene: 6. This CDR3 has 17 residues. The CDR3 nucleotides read TGTGCCAGCAGCGAGGGACTAGCGGGAGGCCTTTACAATGAGCAGTTCTTC. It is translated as CASSEGLAGGLYNEQFF.

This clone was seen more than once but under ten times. CDR3 DNA: TGTGCCAGCTCCCATAAGCGGGATACGAATGAAAAACTGTTTTTT. Its protein is CASSHKRDTNEKLFF. The chain joins TRBV18 to TRBJ1-4, with D uncertain. The CDR3 is 15 residues long. Germline values: CDR1 KGHSH, CDR2 LQKENI. V was cut by 6 bases and J by 5 bases, with 16 bases left in between.

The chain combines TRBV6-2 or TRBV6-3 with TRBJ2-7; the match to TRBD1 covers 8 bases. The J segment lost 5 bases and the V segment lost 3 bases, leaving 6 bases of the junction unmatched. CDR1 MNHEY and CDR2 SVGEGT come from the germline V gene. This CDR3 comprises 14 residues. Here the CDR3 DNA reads TGTGCCAGCAGTTATCAGGGGGCGGTCCACGAGCAGTACTTC. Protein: CASSYQGAVHEQYF.

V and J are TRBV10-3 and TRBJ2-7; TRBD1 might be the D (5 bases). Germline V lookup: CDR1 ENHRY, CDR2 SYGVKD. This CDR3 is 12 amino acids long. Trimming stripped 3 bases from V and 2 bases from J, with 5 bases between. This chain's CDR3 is CAISEQAYEQYF. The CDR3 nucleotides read TGTGCCATCAGTGAACAGGCCTACGAGCAGTACTTC.

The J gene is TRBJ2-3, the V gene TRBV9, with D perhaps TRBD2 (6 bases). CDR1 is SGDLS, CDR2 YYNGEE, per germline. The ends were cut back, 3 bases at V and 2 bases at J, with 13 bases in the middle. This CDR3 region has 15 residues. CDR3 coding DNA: TGTGCCAGCAGCGGACTAGGCATTGCCACAGATACGCAGTATTTT. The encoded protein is CASSGLGIATDTQYF.

The chain's CDR3 is CASSHNRGSTDTQYF. The CDR3 bases are TGTGCCAGCAGCCACAACCGCGGAAGCACAGATACGCAGTATTTT. V gene TRBV4-2 combines with J gene TRBJ2-3, with D unresolved. The CDR3 contains 15 residues. The V gene lost 3 bases and the J gene lost 0 bases, with 10 bases spanning the gap. CDR1 and CDR2 from the germline V gene are LGHNA and YNFKEQ.

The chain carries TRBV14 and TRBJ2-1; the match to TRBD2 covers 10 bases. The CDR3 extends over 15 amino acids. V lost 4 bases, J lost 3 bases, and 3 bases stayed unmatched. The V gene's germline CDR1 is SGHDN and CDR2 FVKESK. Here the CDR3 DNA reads TGTGCCAGCAGCCTTAGCGGGAGGAACTACAATGAGCAGTTCTTC. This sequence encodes CASSLSGRNYNEQFF.

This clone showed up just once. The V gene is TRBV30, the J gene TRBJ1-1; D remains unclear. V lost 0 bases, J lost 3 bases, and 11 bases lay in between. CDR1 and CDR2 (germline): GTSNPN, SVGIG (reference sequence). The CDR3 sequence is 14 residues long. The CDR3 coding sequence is TGTGCCTGGAGTGTTAGCATCTGGGACACTGAAGCTTTCTTT. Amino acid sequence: CAWSVSIWDTEAFF. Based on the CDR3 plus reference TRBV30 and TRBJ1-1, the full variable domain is SQTIHQWPATLVQPVGSPLSLECTVEGTSNPNLYWYRQAAGRGLQLLFYSVGIGQISSEVPQNLSASRPQDRQFILSSKKLLLSDSGFYLCAWSVSIWDTEAFFGQGTRLTVV.

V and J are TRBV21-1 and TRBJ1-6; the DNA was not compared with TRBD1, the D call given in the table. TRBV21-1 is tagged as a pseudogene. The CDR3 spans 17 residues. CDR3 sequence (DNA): TGTGCCAGCAGCAAACTTCCACGGACAGGGTATAATTCACCCCTCCACTTT. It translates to CASSKLPRTGYNSPLHF.